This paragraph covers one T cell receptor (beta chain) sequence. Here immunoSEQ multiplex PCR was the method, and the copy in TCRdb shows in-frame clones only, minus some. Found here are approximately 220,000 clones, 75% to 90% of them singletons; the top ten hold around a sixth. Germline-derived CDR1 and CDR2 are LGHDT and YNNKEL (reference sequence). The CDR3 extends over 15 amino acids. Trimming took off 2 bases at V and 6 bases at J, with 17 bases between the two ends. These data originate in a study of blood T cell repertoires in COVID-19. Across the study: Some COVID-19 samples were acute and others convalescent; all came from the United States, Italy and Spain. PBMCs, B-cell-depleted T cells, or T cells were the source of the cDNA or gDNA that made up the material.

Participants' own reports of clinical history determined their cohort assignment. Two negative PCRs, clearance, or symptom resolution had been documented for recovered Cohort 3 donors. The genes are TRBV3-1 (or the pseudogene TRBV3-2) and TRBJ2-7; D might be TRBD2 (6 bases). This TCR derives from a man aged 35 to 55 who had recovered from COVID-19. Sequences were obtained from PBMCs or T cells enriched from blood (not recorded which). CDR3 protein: CASSQLGFRGGEQYF. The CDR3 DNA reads TGTGCCAGCAGCCAATTGGGGTTCCGGGGAGGCGAGCAGTACTTC.